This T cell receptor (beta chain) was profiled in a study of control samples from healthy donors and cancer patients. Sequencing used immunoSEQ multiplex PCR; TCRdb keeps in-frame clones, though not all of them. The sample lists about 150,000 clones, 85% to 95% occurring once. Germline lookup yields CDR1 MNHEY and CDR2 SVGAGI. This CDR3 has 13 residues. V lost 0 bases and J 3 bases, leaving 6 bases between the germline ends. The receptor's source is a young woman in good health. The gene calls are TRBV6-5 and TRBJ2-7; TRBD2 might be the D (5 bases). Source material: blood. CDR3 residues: CASSYSGSYEQYF. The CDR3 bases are TGTGCCAGCAGTTACTCGGGGAGCTACGAGCAGTACTTC.